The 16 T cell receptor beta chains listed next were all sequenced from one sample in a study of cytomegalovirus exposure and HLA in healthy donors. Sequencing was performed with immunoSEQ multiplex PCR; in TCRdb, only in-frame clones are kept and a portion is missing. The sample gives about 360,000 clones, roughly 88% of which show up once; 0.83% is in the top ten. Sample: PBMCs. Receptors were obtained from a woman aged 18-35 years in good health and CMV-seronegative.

The CDR3 sequence: CASSLGQNPEFF. DNA of the CDR3: TGCGCCAGCAGCCTGGGACAGAATCCGGAGTTCTTC. V is TRBV5-1 and J is TRBJ2-1; the match to TRBD1 covers 7 bases. With 4 bases clipped from V and 14 bases from J, the junction kept 9 bases outside the gene matches. CDR3 length equals 12 residues. Per germline, CDR1 SGHRS and CDR2 YFSETQ.

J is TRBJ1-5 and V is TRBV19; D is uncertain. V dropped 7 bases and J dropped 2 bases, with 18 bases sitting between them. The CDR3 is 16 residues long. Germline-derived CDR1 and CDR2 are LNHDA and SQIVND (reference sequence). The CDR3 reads CASMVPSYTGNQPQHF. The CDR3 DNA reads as TGTGCCAGTATGGTCCCCTCATACACCGGCAATCAGCCCCAGCATTTT.

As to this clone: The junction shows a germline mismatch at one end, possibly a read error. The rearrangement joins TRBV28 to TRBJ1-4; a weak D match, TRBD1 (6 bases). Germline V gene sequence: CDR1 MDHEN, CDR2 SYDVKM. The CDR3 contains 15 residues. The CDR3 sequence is CASSPSGAKLERLFF. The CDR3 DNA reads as TGTGCCAGCAGTCCCTCAGGGGCGAAATTAGAAAGACTGTTTTTT.

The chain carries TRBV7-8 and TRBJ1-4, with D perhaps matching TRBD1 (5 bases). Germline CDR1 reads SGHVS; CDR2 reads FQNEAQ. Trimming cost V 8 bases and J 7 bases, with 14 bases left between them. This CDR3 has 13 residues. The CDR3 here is CASRLGAGEKLFF. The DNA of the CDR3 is TGTGCCAGCCGTCTAGGGGCTGGTGAAAAACTGTTTTTT.

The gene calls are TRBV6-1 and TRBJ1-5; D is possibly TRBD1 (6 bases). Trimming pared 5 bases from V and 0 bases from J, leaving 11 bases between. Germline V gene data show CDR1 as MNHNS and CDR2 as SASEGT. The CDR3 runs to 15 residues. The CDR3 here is CASSLDSHSNQPQHF. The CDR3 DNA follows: TGTGCCAGCAGTTTGGACAGCCATAGCAATCAGCCCCAGCATTTT.

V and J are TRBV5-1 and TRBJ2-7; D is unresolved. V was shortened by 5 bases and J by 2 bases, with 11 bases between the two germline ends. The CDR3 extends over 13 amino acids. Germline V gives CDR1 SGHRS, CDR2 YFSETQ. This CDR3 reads CASSQTPPYEQYF. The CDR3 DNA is TGCGCCAGCAGTCAGACACCTCCCTACGAGCAGTACTTC.

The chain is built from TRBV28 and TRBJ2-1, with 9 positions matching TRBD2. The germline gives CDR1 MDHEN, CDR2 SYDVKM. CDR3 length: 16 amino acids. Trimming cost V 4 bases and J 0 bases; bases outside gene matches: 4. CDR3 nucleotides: TGTGCCAGCAGTTCCATTAGCGGGAGCTCCTACAATGAGCAGTTCTTC. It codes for CASSSISGSSYNEQFF.

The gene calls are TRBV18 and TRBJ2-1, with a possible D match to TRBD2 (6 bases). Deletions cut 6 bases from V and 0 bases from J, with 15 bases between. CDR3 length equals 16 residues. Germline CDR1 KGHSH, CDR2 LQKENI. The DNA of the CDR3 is TGTGCCAGCTCTCCGAGGCGGGGTGACTCCTACAATGAGCAGTTCTTC. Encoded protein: CASSPRRGDSYNEQFF.

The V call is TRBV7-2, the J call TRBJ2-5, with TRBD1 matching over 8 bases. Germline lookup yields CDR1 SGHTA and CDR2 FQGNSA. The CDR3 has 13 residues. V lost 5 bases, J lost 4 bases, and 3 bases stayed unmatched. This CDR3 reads CASSRTGLETQYF. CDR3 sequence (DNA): TGTGCCAGCAGCCGGACAGGGCTAGAGACCCAGTACTTC.

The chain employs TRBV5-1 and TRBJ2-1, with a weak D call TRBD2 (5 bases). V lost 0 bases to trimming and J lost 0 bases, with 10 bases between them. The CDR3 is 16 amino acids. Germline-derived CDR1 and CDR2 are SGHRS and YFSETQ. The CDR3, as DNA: TGCGCCAGCAGCTTGGCCGGACTGGCCTCCTACAATGAGCAGTTCTTC. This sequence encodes CASSLAGLASYNEQFF. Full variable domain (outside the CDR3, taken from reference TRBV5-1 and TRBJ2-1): KAGVTQTPRYLIKTRGQQVTLSCSPISGHRSVSWYQQTPGQGLQFLFEYFSETQRNKGNFPGRFSGRQFSNSRSEMNVSTLELGDSALYLCASSLAGLASYNEQFFGPGTRLTVL.

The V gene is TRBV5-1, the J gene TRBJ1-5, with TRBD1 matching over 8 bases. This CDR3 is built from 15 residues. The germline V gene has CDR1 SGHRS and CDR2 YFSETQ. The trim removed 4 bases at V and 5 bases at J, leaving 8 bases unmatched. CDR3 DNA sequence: TGCGCCAGCAGCCCCGGACAGGGAGCCCATCAGCCCCAGCATTTT. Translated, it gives CASSPGQGAHQPQHF.

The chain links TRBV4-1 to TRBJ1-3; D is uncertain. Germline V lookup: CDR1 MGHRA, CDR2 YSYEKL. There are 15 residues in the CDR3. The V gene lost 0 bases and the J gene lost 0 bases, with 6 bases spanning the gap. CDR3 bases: TGCGCCAGCAGCCAAGAAGCGGGCTCTGGAAACACCATATATTTT. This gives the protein CASSQEAGSGNTIYF.

For the CDR3, the DNA is TGTGCCAGCAGACCCCTAGCGGGAGGGCACAATGAGCAGTTCTTC. Translating it yields CASRPLAGGHNEQFF. The chain combines TRBV2 with TRBJ2-1, with 12 nucleotides matching TRBD2. Germline CDR1 SNHLY, CDR2 FYNNEI. This CDR3 spans 15 amino acids. The V gene end was trimmed by 6 bases and the J gene end by 5 bases; junction bases not matched to a gene: 5.

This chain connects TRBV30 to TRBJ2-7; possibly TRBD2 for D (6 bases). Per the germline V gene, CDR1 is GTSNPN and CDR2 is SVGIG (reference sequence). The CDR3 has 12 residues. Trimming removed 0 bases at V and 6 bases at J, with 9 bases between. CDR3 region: CAWSVRRGEQYF. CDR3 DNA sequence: TGTGCCTGGAGTGTACGGCGGGGCGAGCAGTACTTC. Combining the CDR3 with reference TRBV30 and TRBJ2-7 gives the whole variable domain SQTIHQWPATLVQPVGSPLSLECTVEGTSNPNLYWYRQAAGRGLQLLFYSVGIGQISSEVPQNLSASRPQDRQFILSSKKLLLSDSGFYLCAWSVRRGEQYFGPGTRLTVT.

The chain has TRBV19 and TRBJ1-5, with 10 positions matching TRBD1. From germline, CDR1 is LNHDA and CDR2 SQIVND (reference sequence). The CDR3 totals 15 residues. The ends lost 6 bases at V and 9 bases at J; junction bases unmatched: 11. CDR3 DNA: TGTGCCAGTAGCTACCGGGACAGGGGTCACCCGCCCCAGCATTTT. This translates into CASSYRDRGHPPQHF.

CDR3 in DNA: TGTGCCAGCAGCGTAGCTGACACTGAGCAGTTCTTC. This sequence encodes CASSVADTEQFF. V is TRBV9 and J is TRBJ2-1; D ambiguous. The CDR3 contains 12 residues. V lost 0 bases and J 9 bases, leaving 7 bases between the germline ends. Looked up from germline, CDR1 is SGDLS and CDR2 is YYNGEE.